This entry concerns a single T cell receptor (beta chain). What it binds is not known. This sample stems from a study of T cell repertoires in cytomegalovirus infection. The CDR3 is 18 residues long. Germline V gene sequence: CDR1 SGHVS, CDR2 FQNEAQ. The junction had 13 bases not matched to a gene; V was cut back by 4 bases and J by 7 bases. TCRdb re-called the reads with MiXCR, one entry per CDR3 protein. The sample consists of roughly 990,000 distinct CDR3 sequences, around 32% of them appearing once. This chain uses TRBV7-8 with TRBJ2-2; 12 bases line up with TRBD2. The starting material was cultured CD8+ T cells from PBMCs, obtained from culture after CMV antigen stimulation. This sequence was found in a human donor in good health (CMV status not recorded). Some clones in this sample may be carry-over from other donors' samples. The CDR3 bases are TGTGCCAGCAGCTCGCTCACTAGCGGGGGGAAAGTTGGCGGGGAGCTGTTTTTT. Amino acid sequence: CASSSLTSGGKVGGELFF.